Here is one TCR beta chain with its context. Trimming removed 6 bases at V and 0 bases at J, with 15 bases between. Germline V lookup: CDR1 LGHDT, CDR2 YNNKEL (reference sequence). The CDR3 is made up of 16 amino acids. One entry per CDR3 protein results from TCRdb running MiXCR on the RT-PCR reads. Of roughly 760,000 distinct CDR3 sequences listed, around 21% were seen once; the top ten hold 9.5% to 13%. The sample is drawn from a study of response to subunit inactivated influenza vaccine. Sequenced here: PBMCs from blood, sampled roughly 5 days after vaccination. This TCR came from a man aged 50 to 60 who received an inactivated influenza vaccine. The rearrangement uses TRBV3-1 and TRBJ2-1, with D perhaps TRBD1 (5 bases). The CDR3 nucleotides are TGTGCCAGCAGGTCGACAGCAGAGAGCTCCTACAATGAGCAGTTCTTC. Protein: CASRSTAESSYNEQFF.